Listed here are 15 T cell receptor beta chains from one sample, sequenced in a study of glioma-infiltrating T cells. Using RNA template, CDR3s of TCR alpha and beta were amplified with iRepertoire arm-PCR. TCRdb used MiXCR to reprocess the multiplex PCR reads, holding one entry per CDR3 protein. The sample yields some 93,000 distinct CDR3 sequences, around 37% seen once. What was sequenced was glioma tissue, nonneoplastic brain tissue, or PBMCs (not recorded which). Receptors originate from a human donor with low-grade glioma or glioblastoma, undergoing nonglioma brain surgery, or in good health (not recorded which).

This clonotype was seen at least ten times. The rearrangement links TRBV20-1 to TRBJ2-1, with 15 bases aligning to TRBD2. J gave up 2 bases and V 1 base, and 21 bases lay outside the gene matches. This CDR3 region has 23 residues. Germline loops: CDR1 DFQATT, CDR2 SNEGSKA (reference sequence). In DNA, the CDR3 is TGCAGTGCTAGAGGACCCCGGACCGACCTCCGGACTAGCGGGAGGGCCCCCTACAATGAGCAGTTCTTC. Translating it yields CSARGPRTDLRTSGRAPYNEQFF.

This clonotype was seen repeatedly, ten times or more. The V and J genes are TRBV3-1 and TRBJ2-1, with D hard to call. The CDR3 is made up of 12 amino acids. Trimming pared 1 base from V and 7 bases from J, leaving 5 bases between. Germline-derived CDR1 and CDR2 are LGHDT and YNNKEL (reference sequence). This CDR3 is CASSQVGNEQFF. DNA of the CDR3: TGTGCCAGCAGCCAAGTAGGGAATGAGCAGTTCTTC.

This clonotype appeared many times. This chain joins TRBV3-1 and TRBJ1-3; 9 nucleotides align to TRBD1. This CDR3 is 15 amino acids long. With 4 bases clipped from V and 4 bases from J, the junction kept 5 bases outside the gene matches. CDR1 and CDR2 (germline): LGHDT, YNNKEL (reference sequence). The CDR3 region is CASSLRDRAGNTIYF. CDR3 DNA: TGTGCCAGCAGCCTCCGGGACAGGGCCGGAAACACCATATATTTT.

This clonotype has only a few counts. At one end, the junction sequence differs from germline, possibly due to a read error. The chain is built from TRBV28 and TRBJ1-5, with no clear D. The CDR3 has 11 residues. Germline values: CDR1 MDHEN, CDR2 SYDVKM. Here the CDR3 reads CASSQPLAQRF. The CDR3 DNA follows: TGTGCCAGCAGCCAACCCTTAGCCCAGCGCTTT.

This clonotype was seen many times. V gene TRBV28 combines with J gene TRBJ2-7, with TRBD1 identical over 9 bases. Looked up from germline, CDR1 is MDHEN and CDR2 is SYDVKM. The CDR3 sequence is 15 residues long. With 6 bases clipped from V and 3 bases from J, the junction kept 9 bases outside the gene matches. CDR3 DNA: TGTGCCAGCAGCCCAGTGGGGACAGGGAACTACGAGCAGTACTTC. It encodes CASSPVGTGNYEQYF.

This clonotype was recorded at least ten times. The CDR3 region is CASTGRDSYEQYF. The CDR3 DNA sequence: TGTGCCAGCACGGGGAGGGATTCCTACGAGCAGTACTTC. The rearrangement joins TRBV28 to TRBJ2-7, with 7 bases fitting TRBD2. The CDR3 length is 13 residues. The V gene end was trimmed by 7 bases and the J gene end by 1 base; junction bases not matched to a gene: 4. Germline CDR1 MDHEN, CDR2 SYDVKM.

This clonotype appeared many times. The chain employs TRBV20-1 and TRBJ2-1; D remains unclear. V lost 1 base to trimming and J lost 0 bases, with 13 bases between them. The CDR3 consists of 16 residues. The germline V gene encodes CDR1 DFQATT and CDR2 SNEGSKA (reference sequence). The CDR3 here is CSARGDRVSSYNEQFF. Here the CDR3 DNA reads TGCAGTGCTAGAGGAGATCGAGTTAGCTCCTACAATGAGCAGTTCTTC.

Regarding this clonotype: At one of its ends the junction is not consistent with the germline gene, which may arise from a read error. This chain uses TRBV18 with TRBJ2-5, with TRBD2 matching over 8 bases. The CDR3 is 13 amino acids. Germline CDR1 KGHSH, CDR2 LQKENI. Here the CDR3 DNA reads TGTGCCATCTCACCCACTAGCGGTGAGACCCAGTACTTC. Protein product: CAISPTSGETQYF.

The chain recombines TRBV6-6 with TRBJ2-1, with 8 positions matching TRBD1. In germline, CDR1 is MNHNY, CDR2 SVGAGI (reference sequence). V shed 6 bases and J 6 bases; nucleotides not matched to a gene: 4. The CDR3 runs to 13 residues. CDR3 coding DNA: TGTGCCAGCAGGGCGGGACAGGCCAATGAGCAGTTCTTC. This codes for CASRAGQANEQFF.

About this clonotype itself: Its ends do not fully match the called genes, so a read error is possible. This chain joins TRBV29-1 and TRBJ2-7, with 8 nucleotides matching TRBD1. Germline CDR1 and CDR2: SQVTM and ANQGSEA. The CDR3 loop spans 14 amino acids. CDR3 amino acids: CSVRAPGQAYEKYF. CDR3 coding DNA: TGCAGCGTTCGGGCCCCGGGACAGGCCTACGAGAAGTACTTC.

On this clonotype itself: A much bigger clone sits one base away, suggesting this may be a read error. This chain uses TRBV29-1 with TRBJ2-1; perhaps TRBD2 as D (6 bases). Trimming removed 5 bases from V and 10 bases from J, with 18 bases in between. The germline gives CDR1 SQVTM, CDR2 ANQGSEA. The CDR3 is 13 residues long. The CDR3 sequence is CSVNSGRSYEQFF. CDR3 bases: TGCAGCGTTAATAGCGGAAGGAGCTACGAGCAGTTCTTC.

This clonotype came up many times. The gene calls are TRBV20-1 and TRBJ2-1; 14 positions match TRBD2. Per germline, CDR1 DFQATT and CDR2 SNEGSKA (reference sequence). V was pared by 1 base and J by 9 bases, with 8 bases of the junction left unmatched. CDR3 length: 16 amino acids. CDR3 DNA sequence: TGCAGTGCTAGAGGTGGGACTAGCGGGAGTTTCGGTGAGCAGTTCTTC. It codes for CSARGGTSGSFGEQFF.

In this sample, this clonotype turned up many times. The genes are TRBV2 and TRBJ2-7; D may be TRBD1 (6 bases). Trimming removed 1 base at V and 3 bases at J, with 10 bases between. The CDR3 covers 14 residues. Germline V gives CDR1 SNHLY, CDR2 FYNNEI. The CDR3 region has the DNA TGTGCCAGCAGTGAAGGTGGGGGCGGCTACGAGCAGTACTTC. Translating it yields CASSEGGGGYEQYF.

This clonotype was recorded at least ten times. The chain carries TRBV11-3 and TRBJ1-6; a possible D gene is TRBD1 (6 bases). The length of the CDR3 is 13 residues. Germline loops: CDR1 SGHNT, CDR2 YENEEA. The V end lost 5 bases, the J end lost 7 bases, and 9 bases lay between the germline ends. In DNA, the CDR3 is TGTGCCAGCAGCGGACAGAGCAATTCACCCCTCCACTTT. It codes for CASSGQSNSPLHF.

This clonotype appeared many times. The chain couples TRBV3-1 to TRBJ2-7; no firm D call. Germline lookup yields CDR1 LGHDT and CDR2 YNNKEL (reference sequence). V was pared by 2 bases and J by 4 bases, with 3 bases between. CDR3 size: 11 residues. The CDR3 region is CASSQIYEQYF. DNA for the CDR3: TGTGCCAGCAGCCAAATTTACGAGCAGTACTTC.